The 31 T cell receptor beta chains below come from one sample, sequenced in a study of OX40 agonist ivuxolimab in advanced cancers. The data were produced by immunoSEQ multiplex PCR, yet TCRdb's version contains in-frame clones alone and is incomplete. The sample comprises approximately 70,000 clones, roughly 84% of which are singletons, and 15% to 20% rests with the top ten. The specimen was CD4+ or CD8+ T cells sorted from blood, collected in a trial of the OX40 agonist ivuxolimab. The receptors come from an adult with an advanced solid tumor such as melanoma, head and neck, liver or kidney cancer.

CDR3 region: CASSPLADSYNEQFF. For the CDR3, the DNA is TGCGCCAGCAGCCCGCTAGCGGACTCCTACAATGAGCAGTTCTTC. The chain combines TRBV5-1 with TRBJ2-1; 7 nucleotides align to TRBD2. This CDR3 has 15 amino acids. J was trimmed by 0 bases and V by 4 bases; bases with no gene match: 4. Germline lookup yields CDR1 SGHRS and CDR2 YFSETQ.

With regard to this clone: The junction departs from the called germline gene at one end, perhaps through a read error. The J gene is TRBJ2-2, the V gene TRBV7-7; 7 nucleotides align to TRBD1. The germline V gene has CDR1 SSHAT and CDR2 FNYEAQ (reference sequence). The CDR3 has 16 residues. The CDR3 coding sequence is TGTGCTAGCAGCGTAGGGACAGCCTCGAACACCGGGGAGCTGTTTTTT. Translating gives CASSVGTASNTGELFF.

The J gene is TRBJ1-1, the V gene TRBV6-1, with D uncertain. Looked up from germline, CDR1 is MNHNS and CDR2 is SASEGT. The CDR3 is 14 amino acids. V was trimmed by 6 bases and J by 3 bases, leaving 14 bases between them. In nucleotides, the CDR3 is TGTGCCAGCAGGGTCATTGATGATTACACTGAAGCTTTCTTT. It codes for CASRVIDDYTEAFF.

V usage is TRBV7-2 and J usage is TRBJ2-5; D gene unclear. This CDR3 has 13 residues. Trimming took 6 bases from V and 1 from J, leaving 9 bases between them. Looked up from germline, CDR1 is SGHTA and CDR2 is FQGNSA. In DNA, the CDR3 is TGTGCCAGCAGACCCCGGGTCCAAGAGACCCAGTACTTC. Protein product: CASRPRVQETQYF. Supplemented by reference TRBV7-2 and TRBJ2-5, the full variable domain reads GAGVSQSPSNKVTEKGKDVELRCDPISGHTALYWYRQSLGQGLEFLIYFQGNSAPDKSGLPSDRFSAERTGGSVSTLTIQRTQQEDSAVYLCASRPRVQETQYFGPGTRLLVL.

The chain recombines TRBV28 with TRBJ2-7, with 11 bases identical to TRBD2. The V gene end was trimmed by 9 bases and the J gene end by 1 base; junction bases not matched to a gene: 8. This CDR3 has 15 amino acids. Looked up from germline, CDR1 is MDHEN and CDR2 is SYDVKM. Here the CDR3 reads CASGGLAAASYEQYF. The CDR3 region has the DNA TGTGCCAGTGGGGGACTAGCGGCCGCGTCCTACGAGCAGTACTTC.

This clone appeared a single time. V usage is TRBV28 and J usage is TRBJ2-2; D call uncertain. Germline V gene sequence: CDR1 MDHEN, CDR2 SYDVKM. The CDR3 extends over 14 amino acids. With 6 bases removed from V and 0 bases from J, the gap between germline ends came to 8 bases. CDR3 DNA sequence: TGTGCCAGCAGGGACGGCTCGAACACCGGGGAGCTGTTTTTT. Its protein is CASRDGSNTGELFF.

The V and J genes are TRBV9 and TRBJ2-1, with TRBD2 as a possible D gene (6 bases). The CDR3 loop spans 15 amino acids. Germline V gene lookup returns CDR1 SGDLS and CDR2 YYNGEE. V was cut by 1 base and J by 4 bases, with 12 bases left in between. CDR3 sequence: CASSVLGAGYNEQFF. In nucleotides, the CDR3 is TGTGCCAGCAGCGTACTTGGCGCGGGGTACAATGAGCAGTTCTTC.

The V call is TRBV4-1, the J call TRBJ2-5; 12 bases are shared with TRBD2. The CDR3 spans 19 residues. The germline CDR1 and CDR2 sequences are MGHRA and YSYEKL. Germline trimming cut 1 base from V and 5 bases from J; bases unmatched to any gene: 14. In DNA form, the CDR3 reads TGCGCCAGCAGCCAAGTCTTAGGCCTAGCGGGAGGGCCGGGGGAGACCCAGTACTTC. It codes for CASSQVLGLAGGPGETQYF.

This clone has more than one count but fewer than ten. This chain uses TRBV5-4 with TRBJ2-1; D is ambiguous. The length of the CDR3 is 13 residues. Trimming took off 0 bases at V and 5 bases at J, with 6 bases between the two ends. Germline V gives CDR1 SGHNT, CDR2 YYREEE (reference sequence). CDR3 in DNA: TGTGCCAGCAGCTTGGAGGCCGACAATGAGCAGTTCTTC. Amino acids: CASSLEADNEQFF.

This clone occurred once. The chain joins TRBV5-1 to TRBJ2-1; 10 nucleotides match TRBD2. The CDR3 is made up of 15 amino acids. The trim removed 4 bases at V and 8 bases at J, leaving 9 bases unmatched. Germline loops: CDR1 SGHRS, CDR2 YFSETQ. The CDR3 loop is CASSTQAGGWDEQFF. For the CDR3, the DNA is TGCGCCAGCAGCACCCAAGCGGGAGGGTGGGATGAGCAGTTCTTC.

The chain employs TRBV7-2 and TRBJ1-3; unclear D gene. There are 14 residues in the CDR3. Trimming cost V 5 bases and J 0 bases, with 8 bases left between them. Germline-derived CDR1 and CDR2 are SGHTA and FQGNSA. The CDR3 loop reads CASSPGFSGNTIYF. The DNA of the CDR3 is TGTGCCAGCAGCCCGGGCTTCTCTGGAAACACCATATATTTT.

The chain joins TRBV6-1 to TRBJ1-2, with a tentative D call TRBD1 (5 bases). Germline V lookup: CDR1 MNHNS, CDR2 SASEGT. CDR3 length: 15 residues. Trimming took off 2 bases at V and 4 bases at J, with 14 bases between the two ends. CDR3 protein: CASSERGRAAYGYTF. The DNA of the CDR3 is TGTGCCAGCAGTGAACGCGGCAGGGCGGCCTATGGCTACACCTTC.

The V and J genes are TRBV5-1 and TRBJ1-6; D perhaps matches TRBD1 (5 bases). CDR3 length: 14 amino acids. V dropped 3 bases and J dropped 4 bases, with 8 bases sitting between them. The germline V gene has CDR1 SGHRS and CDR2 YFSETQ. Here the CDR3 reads CASSSGPYNSPLHF. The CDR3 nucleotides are TGCGCCAGCAGCTCGGGACCTTATAATTCACCCCTCCACTTT.

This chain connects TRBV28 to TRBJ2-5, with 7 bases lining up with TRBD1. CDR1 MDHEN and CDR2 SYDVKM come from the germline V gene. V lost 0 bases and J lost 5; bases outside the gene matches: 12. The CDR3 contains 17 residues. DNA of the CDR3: TGTGCCAGCAGTTTATGGAGGGGACAGCGCCCGTTGGAGACCCAGTACTTC. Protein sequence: CASSLWRGQRPLETQYF.

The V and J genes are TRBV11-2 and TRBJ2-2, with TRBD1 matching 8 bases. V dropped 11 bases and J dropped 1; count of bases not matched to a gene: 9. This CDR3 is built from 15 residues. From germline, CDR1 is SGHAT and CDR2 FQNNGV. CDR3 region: CAGQGATRNTGELFF. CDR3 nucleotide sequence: TGTGCCGGGCAGGGGGCTACTCGGAACACCGGGGAGCTGTTTTTT.

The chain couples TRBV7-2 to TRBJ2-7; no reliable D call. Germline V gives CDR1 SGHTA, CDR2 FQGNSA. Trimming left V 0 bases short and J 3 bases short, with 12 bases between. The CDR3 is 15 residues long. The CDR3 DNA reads TGTGCCAGCAGCTTAGCGAATGTACAAATCTACGAGCAGTACTTC. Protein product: CASSLANVQIYEQYF.

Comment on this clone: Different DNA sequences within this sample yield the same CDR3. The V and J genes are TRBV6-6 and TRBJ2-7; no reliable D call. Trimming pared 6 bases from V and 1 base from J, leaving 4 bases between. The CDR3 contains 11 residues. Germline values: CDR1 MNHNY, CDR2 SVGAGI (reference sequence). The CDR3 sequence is CASSTSYEQYF. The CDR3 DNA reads TGTGCCAGCAGCACATCCTACGAGCAGTACTTC.

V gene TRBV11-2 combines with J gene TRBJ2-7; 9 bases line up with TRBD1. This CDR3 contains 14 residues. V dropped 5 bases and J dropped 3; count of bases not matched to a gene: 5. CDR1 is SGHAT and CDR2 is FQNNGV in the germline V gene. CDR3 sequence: CASSPGQGVYEQYF. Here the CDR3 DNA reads TGTGCCAGCAGCCCGGGACAGGGTGTCTACGAGCAGTACTTC.

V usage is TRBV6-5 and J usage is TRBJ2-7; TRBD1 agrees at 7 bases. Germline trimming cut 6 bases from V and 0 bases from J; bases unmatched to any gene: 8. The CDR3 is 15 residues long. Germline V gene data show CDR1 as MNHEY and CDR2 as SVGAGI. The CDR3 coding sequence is TGTGCCAGCAGGGTACAGGGGCGCAGCTCCTACGAGCAGTACTTC. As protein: CASRVQGRSSYEQYF.

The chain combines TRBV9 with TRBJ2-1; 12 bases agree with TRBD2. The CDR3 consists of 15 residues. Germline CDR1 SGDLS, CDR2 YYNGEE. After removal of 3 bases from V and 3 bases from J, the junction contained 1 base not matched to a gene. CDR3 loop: CASSGGLAGYNEQFF. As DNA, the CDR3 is TGTGCCAGCAGCGGGGGACTAGCGGGCTACAATGAGCAGTTCTTC.

Written as DNA, the CDR3 is TGTGCCAGCAGCTTGACCAGCACCGGGGAGCTGTTTTTT. Translated, it gives CASSLTSTGELFF. This chain uses TRBV5-6 with TRBJ2-2; D unresolved. This CDR3 contains 13 residues. V lost 1 base and J 4 bases, leaving 5 bases between the germline ends. The V gene's germline CDR1 is SGHDT and CDR2 YYEEEE.

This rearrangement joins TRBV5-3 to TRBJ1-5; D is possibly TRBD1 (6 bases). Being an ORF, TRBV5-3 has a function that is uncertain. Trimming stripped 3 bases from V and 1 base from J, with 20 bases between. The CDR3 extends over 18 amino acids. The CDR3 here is CARSWFKNQGRSNQPQHF. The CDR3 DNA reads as TGTGCCAGAAGCTGGTTCAAAAATCAGGGGAGGAGCAATCAGCCCCAGCATTTT.

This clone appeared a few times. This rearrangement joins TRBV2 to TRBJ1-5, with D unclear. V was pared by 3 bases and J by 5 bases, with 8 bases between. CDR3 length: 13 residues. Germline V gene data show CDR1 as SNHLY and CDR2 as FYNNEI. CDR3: CASSDKRDQPQHF. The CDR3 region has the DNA TGTGCCAGCAGTGATAAGAGGGATCAGCCCCAGCATTTT.

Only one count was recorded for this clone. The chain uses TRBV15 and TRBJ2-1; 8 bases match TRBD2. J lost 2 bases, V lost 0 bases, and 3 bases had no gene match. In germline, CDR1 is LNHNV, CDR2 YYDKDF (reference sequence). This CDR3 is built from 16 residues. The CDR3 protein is CATSRDAAGAYNEQFF. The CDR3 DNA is TGTGCCACCAGCAGAGATGCAGCGGGAGCCTACAATGAGCAGTTCTTC.

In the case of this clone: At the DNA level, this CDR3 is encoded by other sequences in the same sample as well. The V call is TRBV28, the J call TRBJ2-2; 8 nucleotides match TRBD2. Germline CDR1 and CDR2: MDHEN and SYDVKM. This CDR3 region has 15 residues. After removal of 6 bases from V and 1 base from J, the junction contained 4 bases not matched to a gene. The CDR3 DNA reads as TGTGCCAGCAGGCCAACTAGCGGGAACACCGGGGAGCTGTTTTTT. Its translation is CASRPTSGNTGELFF.

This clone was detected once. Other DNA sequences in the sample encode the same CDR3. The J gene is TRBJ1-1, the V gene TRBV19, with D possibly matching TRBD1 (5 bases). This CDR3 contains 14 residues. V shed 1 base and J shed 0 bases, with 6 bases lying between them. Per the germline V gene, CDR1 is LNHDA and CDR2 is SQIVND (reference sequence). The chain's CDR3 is CASSIGQLNTEAFF. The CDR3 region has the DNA TGTGCCAGTAGTATAGGACAGTTGAACACTGAAGCTTTCTTT.

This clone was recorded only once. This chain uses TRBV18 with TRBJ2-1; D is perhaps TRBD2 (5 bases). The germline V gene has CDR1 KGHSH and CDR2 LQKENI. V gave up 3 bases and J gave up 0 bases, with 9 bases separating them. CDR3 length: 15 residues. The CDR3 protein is CASSPSRDSYNEQFF. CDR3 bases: TGTGCCAGCTCACCGAGCCGGGACTCCTACAATGAGCAGTTCTTC.

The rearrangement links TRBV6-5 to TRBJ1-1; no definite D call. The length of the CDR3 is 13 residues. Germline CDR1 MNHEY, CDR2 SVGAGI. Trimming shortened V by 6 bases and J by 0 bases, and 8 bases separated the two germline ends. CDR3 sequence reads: CASRRTLNTEAFF. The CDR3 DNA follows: TGTGCCAGCAGACGAACATTGAACACTGAAGCTTTCTTT.

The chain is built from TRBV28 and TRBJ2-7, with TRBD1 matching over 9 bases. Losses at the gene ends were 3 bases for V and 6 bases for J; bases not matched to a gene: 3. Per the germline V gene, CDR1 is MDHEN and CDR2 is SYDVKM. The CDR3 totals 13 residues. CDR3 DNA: TGTGCCAGCAGTTTCGACAGGGGGAGCGAGCAGTACTTC. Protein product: CASSFDRGSEQYF.

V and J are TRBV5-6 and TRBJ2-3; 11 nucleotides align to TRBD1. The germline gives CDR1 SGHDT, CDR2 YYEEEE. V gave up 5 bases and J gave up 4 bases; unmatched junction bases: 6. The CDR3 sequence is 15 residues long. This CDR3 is CASSAGTGGSDTQYF. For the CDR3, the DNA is TGTGCCAGCAGTGCCGGGACAGGGGGGTCAGATACGCAGTATTTT.

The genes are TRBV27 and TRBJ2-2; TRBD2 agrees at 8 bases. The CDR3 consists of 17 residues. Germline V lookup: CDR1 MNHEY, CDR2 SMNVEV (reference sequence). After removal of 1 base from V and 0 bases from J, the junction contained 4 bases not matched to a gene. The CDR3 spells CASSLLAGGPNTGELFF. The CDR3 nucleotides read TGTGCCAGCAGTTTATTGGCGGGAGGCCCGAACACCGGGGAGCTGTTTTTT.